This TCR beta chain comes out of a study of Graves' ophthalmopathy and Graves' hyperthyroidism. A duration under 3 months, NOSPECS ≥4, CAS ≥3 and moderate-to-severe activity characterized the donors with ophthalmopathy. Amplified TCR beta CDR3 regions were obtained using RNA transcripts as template. HTBI-primed RT-PCR formed the first round, and a multiplex PCR formed the second. MiXCR, applied by TCRdb to the multiplex PCR reads, yields one record per CDR3 protein. The repertoire holds 200,000 to 250,000 distinct CDR3 sequences, roughly a fifth seen once, with 35% to 55% in the top ten. CDR3 length equals 16 residues. Germline CDR1 reads GTSNPN; CDR2 reads SVGIG (reference sequence). With V trimmed by 3 bases and J by 5 bases, 13 bases remained unmatched. The table lists this clonotype with many counts.

The TCR was taken from a woman aged 45-65 years with Graves' ophthalmopathy. The chain uses TRBV30 and TRBJ1-1; TRBD1 matches 9 bases. Sequencing input: peripheral blood. The CDR3 DNA reads as TGTGCCTGGAGCCTTCGGACAGGGGCGCGATCAACTGAAGCTTTCTTT. This gives the protein CAWSLRTGARSTEAFF. The variable domain in full, with the rest retrieved from reference TRBV30 and TRBJ1-1, is SQTIHQWPATLVQPVGSPLSLECTVEGTSNPNLYWYRQAAGRGLQLLFYSVGIGQISSEVPQNLSASRPQDRQFILSSKKLLLSDSGFYLCAWSLRTGARSTEAFFGQGTRLTVV.